Shown below are 21 T cell receptor beta chains from a single sample sequenced in a study of T-cell memory formation after mild COVID-19. A single record per CDR3 protein comes from TCRdb applying MiXCR to the 5' RACE reads. The sample holds some 120,000 distinct CDR3 sequences; about a sixth are singletons and the top ten take 4% to 6%. Sequencing was carried out using PBMCs or a T cell subset sorted from them (not recorded which). Receptors originate from a man in his late teens or twenties who had mild COVID-19 (a few samples of this study predate the infection). Cell type and time point are not known.

This chain links TRBV7-2 with TRBJ1-1; D is undetermined. Looked up from germline, CDR1 is SGHTA and CDR2 is FQGNSA. V lost 5 bases and J lost 6, with 13 bases in between. This CDR3 has 13 residues. This chain's CDR3 is CASSVHSQAEAFF. The CDR3 DNA follows: TGTGCCAGCAGCGTCCATAGTCAGGCTGAAGCTTTCTTT. Using reference TRBV7-2 and TRBJ1-1 for the parts outside the CDR3, the full variable domain is GAGVSQSPSNKVTEKGKDVELRCDPISGHTALYWYRQSLGQGLEFLIYFQGNSAPDKSGLPSDRFSAERTGGSVSTLTIQRTQQEDSAVYLCASSVHSQAEAFFGQGTRLTVV.

In nucleotides, the CDR3 is TGTGCCAGCAGTTACTCGAGGGGGCATCAGCCCCAGCATTTT. Amino acid sequence: CASSYSRGHQPQHF. This chain joins TRBV6-5 and TRBJ1-5; 7 bases agree with TRBD1. This CDR3 is built from 14 residues. V shed 0 bases and J 5 bases; nucleotides not matched to a gene: 1. Germline values: CDR1 MNHEY, CDR2 SVGAGI.

This clonotype was counted between two and nine times. J is TRBJ2-5 and V is TRBV4-1; 7 bases line up with TRBD1. V lost 2 bases to trimming and J lost 3 bases; unmatched junction nucleotides: 6. Per germline, CDR1 MGHRA and CDR2 YSYEKL. The CDR3 length is 15 residues. The DNA of the CDR3 is TGCGCCAGCAGCCAACTACAGGGGACCGAAGAGACCCAGTACTTC. Amino acid sequence: CASSQLQGTEETQYF.

J is TRBJ2-7 and V is TRBV20-1, with 9 nucleotides matching TRBD1. V trimming: 1 base; J trimming: 6 bases; junction bases outside the gene matches: 10. CDR1 DFQATT and CDR2 SNEGSKA come from the germline V gene (reference sequence). There are 15 residues in the CDR3. CDR3 in amino acids: CSARGGTGSEFEQYF. CDR3 nucleotides: TGCAGTGCTAGAGGTGGGACAGGGAGTGAGTTCGAGCAGTACTTC.

In this sample, this clonotype turned up a few times. This chain uses TRBV7-2 with TRBJ2-3; D gene uncertain. CDR1 and CDR2 (germline): SGHTA, FQGNSA. The CDR3 runs 13 residues. V was pared by 5 bases and J by 6 bases, with 12 bases between. The DNA of the CDR3 is TGTGCCAGCAGCACTCGGGCCGCGGATACGCAGTATTTT. Translating it yields CASSTRAADTQYF.

This clonotype occurred many times. J is TRBJ2-1 and V is TRBV5-1; D uncertain. This CDR3 spans 15 amino acids. The V end was cut by 1 base, the J end by 6 bases, with 14 bases between. Germline V gives CDR1 SGHRS, CDR2 YFSETQ. CDR3 sequence (DNA): TGCGCCAGCAGCTTGTTATCAGACGCCTCCAATGAGCAGTTCTTC. This sequence encodes CASSLLSDASNEQFF.

V usage is TRBV5-1 and J usage is TRBJ1-2, with 7 bases fitting TRBD1. Germline CDR1 reads SGHRS; CDR2 reads YFSETQ. CDR3 size: 13 residues. Trimming at V came to 7 bases and at J to 3 bases, leaving 6 bases not matched to a gene. The CDR3 loop is CASRVGTDYGYTF. As DNA, the CDR3 is TGCGCCAGCCGGGTCGGGACAGACTATGGCTACACCTTC.

This rearrangement joins TRBV7-2 to TRBJ1-6, with unresolved D. The CDR3 length is 15 residues. Looked up from germline, CDR1 is SGHTA and CDR2 is FQGNSA. The ends were cut back, 5 bases at V and 0 bases at J, with 8 bases in the middle. CDR3 region: CASSLLGSYNSPLHF. Here the CDR3 DNA reads TGTGCCAGCAGCCTTCTGGGCTCCTATAATTCACCCCTCCACTTT.

The chain combines TRBV7-2 with TRBJ2-1, with 8 nucleotides matching TRBD1. V lost 5 bases and J lost 6; bases outside the gene matches: 9. Per the germline V gene, CDR1 is SGHTA and CDR2 is FQGNSA. This CDR3 contains 15 residues. The chain's CDR3 is CASSQGDRKGNEQFF. The DNA of the CDR3 is TGTGCCAGCAGCCAAGGGGACAGGAAGGGCAATGAGCAGTTCTTC.

This clonotype was observed a handful of times. The V gene is TRBV9, the J gene TRBJ1-4; D uncertain. CDR3 length: 13 amino acids. CDR1 is SGDLS and CDR2 is YYNGEE in the germline V gene. The V end lost 4 bases, the J end lost 4 bases, and 8 bases lay between the germline ends. The CDR3 reads CASSRTLNEKLFF. CDR3 DNA: TGTGCCAGCAGCAGAACTCTTAATGAAAAACTGTTTTTT.

CDR3: CSARDQGTNEKLFF. In nucleotides, the CDR3 is TGCAGTGCTAGAGATCAGGGCACTAATGAAAAACTGTTTTTT. The V gene is TRBV20-1, the J gene TRBJ1-4, with D maybe TRBD1 (5 bases). V was shortened by 0 bases and J by 2 bases, with 7 bases between the two germline ends. Germline loops: CDR1 DFQATT, CDR2 SNEGSKA (reference sequence). The CDR3 totals 14 residues.

The V gene is TRBV9, the J gene TRBJ2-2, with TRBD1 matching over 9 bases. Germline CDR1 is SGDLS and CDR2 is YYNGEE. The CDR3 has 17 residues. Trimming removed 2 bases from V and 6 bases from J; junction bases left unmatched: 11. Here the CDR3 reads CASSVRPQGQGAGELFF. The CDR3 DNA sequence: TGTGCCAGCAGCGTCCGCCCCCAGGGACAGGGTGCCGGGGAGCTGTTTTTT.

V is TRBV20-1 and J is TRBJ2-3; 8 nucleotides align to TRBD2. CDR3 length: 16 amino acids. Germline V CDR1 and CDR2: DFQATT, SNEGSKA (reference sequence). V gave up 0 bases and J gave up 0 bases; unmatched junction bases: 5. The CDR3 protein is CSARDPTGGSTDTQYF. The CDR3, as DNA: TGCAGTGCTAGAGATCCGACGGGGGGGAGCACAGATACGCAGTATTTT.

The rearrangement links TRBV2 to TRBJ2-7; D possibly corresponds to TRBD1 (5 bases). Germline CDR1 and CDR2: SNHLY and FYNNEI. This CDR3 comprises 14 residues. The V gene lost 4 bases and the J gene lost 3 bases, with 13 bases spanning the gap. DNA of the CDR3: TGTGCCAGCAGTGGGACACCGTCGGGCTACGAGCAGTACTTC. Translation: CASSGTPSGYEQYF.

This clonotype was seen a few times. This rearrangement joins TRBV24-1 to TRBJ2-5; possibly TRBD1 for D (5 bases). The CDR3 totals 16 residues. V lost 1 base to trimming and J lost 5 bases, with 16 bases between them. In germline, CDR1 is KGHDR, CDR2 SFDVKD. The CDR3 loop reads CATSDLVRGDMETQYF. The DNA for the CDR3 is TGTGCCACCAGTGATTTAGTTAGGGGTGATATGGAGACCCAGTACTTC.

This sequence joins TRBV7-9 and TRBJ1-2; possibly TRBD1 for D (5 bases). The CDR3 runs to 15 residues. Germline values: CDR1 SEHNR, CDR2 FQNEAQ (reference sequence). The V gene lost 2 bases and the J gene lost 7 bases, with 17 bases spanning the gap. The CDR3 region is CASSLRQPPTGGYTF. As DNA, the CDR3 is TGTGCCAGCAGCTTAAGACAGCCCCCGACGGGTGGCTACACCTTC.

This clonotype occurred once. The chain is built from TRBV28 and TRBJ1-5; 8 nucleotides align to TRBD1. V lost 9 bases to trimming and J lost 6 bases; unmatched junction nucleotides: 7. CDR1 is MDHEN, CDR2 SYDVKM, per germline. CDR3 length equals 13 residues. The CDR3 DNA reads as TGTGCCAGTCACAGGGGGATGATTCAGCCCCAGCATTTT. It specifies CASHRGMIQPQHF.

This clonotype occurred many times. The chain recombines TRBV12-3 or TRBV12-4 with TRBJ2-2; 11 bases are a match to TRBD2. The CDR3 totals 17 residues. J was trimmed by 1 base and V by 3 bases; bases with no gene match: 4. The CDR3 DNA follows: TGTGCCAGCAGTTTTGGTAGCGGGGGGGAGAACACCGGGGAGCTGTTTTTT. It translates to CASSFGSGGENTGELFF.

J is TRBJ1-1 and V is TRBV29-1; maybe TRBD1 (5 bases). CDR1 is SQVTM and CDR2 is ANQGSEA in the germline V gene. This CDR3 is built from 13 residues. With 4 bases removed from V and 6 bases from J, the gap between germline ends came to 15 bases. Written as DNA, the CDR3 is TGCAGCGTTGCCGGGGCCCCCCCCGCTGAAGCTTTCTTT. This codes for CSVAGAPPAEAFF.

This clonotype has just a few counts. This sequence joins TRBV2 and TRBJ1-1; unclear D gene. Per germline, CDR1 SNHLY and CDR2 FYNNEI. The ends were cut back, 8 bases at V and 1 base at J, with 11 bases in the middle. The CDR3 runs 13 residues. The chain's CDR3 is CASEGIPNTEAFF. For the CDR3, the DNA is TGTGCCAGCGAGGGTATCCCGAACACTGAAGCTTTCTTT.

This clonotype showed up just a few times. J is TRBJ2-1 and V is TRBV11-2; no reliable D call. Germline V gene sequence: CDR1 SGHAT, CDR2 FQNNGV. The CDR3 totals 11 residues. Trimming took 5 bases from V and 8 from J, leaving 7 bases between them. CDR3 protein: CASSPTYEQFF. The CDR3 DNA is TGTGCCAGCAGCCCTACTTATGAGCAGTTCTTC. Full variable domain (remainder filled in from reference TRBV11-2 and TRBJ2-1): EAGVAQSPRYKIIEKRQSVAFWCNPISGHATLYWYQQILGQGPKLLIQFQNNGVVDDSQLPKDRFSAERLKGVDSTLKIQPAKLEDSAVYLCASSPTYEQFFGPGTRLTVL.